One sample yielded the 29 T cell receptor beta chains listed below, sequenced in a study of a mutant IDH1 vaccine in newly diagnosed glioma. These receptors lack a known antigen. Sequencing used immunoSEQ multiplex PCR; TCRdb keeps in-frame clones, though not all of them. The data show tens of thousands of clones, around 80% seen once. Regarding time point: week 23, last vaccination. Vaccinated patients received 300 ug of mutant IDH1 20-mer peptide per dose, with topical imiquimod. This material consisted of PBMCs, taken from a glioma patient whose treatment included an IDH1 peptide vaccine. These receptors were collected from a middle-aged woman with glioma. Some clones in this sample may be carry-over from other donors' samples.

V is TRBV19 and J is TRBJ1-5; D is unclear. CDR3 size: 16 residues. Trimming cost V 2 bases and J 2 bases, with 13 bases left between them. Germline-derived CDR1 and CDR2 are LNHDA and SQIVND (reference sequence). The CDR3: CASSITRRHGNQPQHF. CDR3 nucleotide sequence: TGTGCCAGTAGTATAACCAGAAGACATGGCAATCAGCCCCAGCATTTT.

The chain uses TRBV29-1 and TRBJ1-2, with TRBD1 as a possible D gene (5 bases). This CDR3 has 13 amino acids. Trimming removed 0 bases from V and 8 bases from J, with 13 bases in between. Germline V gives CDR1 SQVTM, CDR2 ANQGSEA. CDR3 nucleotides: TGCAGCGTTGAAGACCCAGGGAGTATAGGCTACACCTTC. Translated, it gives CSVEDPGSIGYTF.

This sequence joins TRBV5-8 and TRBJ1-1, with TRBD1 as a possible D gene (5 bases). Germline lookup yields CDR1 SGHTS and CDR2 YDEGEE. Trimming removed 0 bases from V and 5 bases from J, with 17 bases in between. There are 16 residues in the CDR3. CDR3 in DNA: TGTGCCAGCAGCTTGGTGGGACGTCCGACGGAGACTGAAGCTTTCTTT. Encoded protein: CASSLVGRPTETEAFF.

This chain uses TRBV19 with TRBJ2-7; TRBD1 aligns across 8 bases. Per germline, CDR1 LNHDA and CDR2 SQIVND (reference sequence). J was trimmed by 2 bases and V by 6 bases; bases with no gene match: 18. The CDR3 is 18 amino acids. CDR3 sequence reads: CASRSDRSEGTGAYEQYF. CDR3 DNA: TGTGCCAGTAGATCCGATCGATCGGAGGGGACAGGAGCCTACGAGCAGTACTTC.

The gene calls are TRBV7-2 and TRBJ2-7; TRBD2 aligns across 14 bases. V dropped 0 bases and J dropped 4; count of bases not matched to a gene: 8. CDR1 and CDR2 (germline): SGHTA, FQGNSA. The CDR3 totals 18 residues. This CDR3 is CASSLALWTSGGNYEQYF. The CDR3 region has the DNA TGTGCCAGCAGCTTAGCGCTATGGACTAGCGGGGGGAATTACGAGCAGTACTTC.

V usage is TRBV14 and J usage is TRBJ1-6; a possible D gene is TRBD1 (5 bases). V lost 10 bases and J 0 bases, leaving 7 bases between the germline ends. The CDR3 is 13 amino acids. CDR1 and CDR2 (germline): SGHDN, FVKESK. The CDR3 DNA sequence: TGTGCCAACAGGCTCTCCTATAATTCACCCCTCCACTTT. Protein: CANRLSYNSPLHF.

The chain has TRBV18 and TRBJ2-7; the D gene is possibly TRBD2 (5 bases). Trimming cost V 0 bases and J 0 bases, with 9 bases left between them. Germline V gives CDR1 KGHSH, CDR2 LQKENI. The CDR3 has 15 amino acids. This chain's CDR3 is CASSPPTGSSYEQYF. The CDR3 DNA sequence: TGTGCCAGCTCACCACCGACTGGGAGCTCCTACGAGCAGTACTTC.

Here the CDR3 reads CAISGQGGVSPLHF. CDR3 bases: TGTGCCATCAGTGGCCAGGGAGGCGTCTCACCCCTCCACTTT. This chain uses TRBV10-3 with TRBJ1-6, with D possibly TRBD1 on 5 matching bases. This CDR3 has 14 residues. The V gene's germline CDR1 is ENHRY and CDR2 SYGVKD. With 4 bases removed from V and 10 bases from J, the gap between germline ends came to 14 bases.

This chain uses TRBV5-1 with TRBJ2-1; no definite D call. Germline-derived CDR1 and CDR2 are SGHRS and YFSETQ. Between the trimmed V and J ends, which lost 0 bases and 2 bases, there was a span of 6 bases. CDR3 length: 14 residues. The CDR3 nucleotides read TGCGCCAGCAGCTTGGGGGAAGCCTACAATGAGCAGTTCTTC. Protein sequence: CASSLGEAYNEQFF.

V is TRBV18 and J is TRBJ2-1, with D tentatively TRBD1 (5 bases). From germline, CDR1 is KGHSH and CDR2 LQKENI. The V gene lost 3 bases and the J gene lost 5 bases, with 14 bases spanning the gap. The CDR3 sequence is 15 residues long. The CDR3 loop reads CASSPTVSSDNEQFF. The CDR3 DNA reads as TGTGCCAGCTCACCGACAGTGTCATCGGACAATGAGCAGTTCTTC.

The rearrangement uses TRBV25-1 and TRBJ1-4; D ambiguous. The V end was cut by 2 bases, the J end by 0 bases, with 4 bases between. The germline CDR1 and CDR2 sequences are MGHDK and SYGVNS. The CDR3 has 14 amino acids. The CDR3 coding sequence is TGTGCCAGCAGTGAACAGGCAACTAATGAAAAACTGTTTTTT. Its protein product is CASSEQATNEKLFF.

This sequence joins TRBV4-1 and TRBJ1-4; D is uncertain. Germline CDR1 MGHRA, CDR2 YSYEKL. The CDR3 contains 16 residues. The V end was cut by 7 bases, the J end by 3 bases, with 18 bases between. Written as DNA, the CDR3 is TGCGCCAGCACCCCGAGGGCGGGTGGTGCTAATGAAAAACTGTTTTTT. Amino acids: CASTPRAGGANEKLFF.

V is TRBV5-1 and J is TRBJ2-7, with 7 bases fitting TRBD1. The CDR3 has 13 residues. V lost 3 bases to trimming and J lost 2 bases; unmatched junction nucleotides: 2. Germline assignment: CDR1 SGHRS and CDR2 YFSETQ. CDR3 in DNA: TGCGCCAGCAGCTCAGGGGGTGCCTACGAGCAGTACTTC. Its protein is CASSSGGAYEQYF.

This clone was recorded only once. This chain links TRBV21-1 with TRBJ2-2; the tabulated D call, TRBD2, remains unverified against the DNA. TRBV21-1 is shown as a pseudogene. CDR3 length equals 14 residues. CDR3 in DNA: TGTGCCGTGGGCGTACTAGGGAACACCGGGGAGCTGTTTTTT. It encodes CAVGVLGNTGELFF.

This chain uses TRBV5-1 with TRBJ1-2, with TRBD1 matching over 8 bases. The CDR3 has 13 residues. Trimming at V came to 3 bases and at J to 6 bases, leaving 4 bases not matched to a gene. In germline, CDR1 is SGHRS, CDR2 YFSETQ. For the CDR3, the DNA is TGCGCCAGCAGCTGGGACAGGCTCAATGGCTACACCTTC. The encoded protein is CASSWDRLNGYTF. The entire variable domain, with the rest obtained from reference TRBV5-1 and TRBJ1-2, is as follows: KAGVTQTPRYLIKTRGQQVTLSCSPISGHRSVSWYQQTPGQGLQFLFEYFSETQRNKGNFPGRFSGRQFSNSRSEMNVSTLELGDSALYLCASSWDRLNGYTFGSGTRLTVV.

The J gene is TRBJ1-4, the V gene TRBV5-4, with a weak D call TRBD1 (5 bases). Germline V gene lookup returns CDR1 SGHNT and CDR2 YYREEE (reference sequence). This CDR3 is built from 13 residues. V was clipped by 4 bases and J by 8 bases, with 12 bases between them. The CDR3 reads CASSDEWGEKLFF. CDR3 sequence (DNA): TGTGCCAGCAGCGATGAATGGGGGGAAAAACTGTTTTTT.

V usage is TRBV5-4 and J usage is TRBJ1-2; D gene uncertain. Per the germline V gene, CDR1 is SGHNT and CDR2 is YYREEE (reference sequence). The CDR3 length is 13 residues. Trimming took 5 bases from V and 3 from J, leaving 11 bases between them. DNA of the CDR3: TGTGCCAGCAGTTCGGACGGAGACTATGGCTACACCTTC. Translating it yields CASSSDGDYGYTF.

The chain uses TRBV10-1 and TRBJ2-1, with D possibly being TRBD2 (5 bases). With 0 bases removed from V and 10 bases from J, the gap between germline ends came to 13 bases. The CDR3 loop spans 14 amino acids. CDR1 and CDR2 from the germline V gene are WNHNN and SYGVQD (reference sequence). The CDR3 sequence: CASSESPDWREQFF. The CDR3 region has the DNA TGCGCCAGCAGTGAGTCTCCGGATTGGAGGGAGCAGTTCTTC.

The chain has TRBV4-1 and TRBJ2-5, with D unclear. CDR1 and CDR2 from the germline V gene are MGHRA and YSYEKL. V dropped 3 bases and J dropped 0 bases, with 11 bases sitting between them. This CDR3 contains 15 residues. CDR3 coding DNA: TGCGCCAGCAGCCAGGGTACTCGCGACCAAGAGACCCAGTACTTC. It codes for CASSQGTRDQETQYF.

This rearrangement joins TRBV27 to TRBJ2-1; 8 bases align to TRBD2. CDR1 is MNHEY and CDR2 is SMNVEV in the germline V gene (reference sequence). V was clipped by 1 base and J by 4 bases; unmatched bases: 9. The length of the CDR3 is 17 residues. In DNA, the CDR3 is TGTGCCAGCAGTTTATGGAGCGGGGGAACCTTTTACAATGAGCAGTTCTTC. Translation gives CASSLWSGGTFYNEQFF.

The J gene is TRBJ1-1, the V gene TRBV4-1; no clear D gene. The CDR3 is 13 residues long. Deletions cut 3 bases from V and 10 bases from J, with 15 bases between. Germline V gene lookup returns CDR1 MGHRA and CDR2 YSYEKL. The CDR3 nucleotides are TGCGCCAGCAGCCACCCAAAGGTGAACGGAGCTTTCTTT. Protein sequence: CASSHPKVNGAFF.

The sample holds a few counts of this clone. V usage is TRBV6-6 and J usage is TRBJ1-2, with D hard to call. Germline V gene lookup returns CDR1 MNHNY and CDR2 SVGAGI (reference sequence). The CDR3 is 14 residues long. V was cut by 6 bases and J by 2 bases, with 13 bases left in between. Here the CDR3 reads CASSPQKTNYGYTF. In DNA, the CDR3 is TGTGCCAGCAGCCCCCAGAAGACCAACTATGGCTACACCTTC.

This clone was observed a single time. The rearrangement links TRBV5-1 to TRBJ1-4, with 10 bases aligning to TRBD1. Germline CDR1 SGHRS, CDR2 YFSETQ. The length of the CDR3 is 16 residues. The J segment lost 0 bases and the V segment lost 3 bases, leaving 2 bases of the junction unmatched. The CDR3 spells CASSYGQGATNEKLFF. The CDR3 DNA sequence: TGCGCCAGCAGCTATGGACAGGGGGCAACTAATGAAAAACTGTTTTTT.

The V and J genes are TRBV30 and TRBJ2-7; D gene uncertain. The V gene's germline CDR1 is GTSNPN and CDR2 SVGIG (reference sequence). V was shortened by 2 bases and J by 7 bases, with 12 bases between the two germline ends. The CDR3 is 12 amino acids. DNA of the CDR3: TGTGCCTGGAGTTCGCTGGGTCCAGAGCAGTACTTC. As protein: CAWSSLGPEQYF.

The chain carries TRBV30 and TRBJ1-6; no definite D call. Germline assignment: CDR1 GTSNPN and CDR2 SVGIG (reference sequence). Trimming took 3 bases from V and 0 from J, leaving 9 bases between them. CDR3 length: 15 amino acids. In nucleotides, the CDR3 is TGTGCCTGGAGGGGCCCGAGCTCCTATAATTCACCCCTCCACTTT. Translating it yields CAWRGPSSYNSPLHF. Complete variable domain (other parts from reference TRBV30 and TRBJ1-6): SQTIHQWPATLVQPVGSPLSLECTVEGTSNPNLYWYRQAAGRGLQLLFYSVGIGQISSEVPQNLSASRPQDRQFILSSKKLLLSDSGFYLCAWRGPSSYNSPLHFGNGTRLTVT.

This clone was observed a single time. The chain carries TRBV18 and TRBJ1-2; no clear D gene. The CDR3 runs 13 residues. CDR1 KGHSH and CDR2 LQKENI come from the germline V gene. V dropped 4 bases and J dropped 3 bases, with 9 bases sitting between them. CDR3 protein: CASSLRTDYGYTF. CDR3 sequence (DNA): TGTGCCAGCTCACTCCGGACGGACTATGGCTACACCTTC.

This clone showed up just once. As DNA, the CDR3 is TGCGCCAGCAGCCCCCTCCAGACAGGGACCACAGATACGCAGTATTTT. Protein sequence: CASSPLQTGTTDTQYF. This chain connects TRBV5-1 to TRBJ2-3, with 7 nucleotides matching TRBD1. This CDR3 is 16 amino acids long. Per germline, CDR1 SGHRS and CDR2 YFSETQ. The junction had 10 bases not matched to a gene; V was cut back by 4 bases and J by 2 bases. Drawing the rest from reference TRBV5-1 and TRBJ2-3, the complete variable domain is KAGVTQTPRYLIKTRGQQVTLSCSPISGHRSVSWYQQTPGQGLQFLFEYFSETQRNKGNFPGRFSGRQFSNSRSEMNVSTLELGDSALYLCASSPLQTGTTDTQYFGPGTRLTVL.

The CDR3 DNA reads TGTGCCAGCAGTTACTTCCCCGCTCGGGCCCTGGCCGGCTACACCTTC. Translated, it gives CASSYFPARALAGYTF. The chain couples TRBV6-5 to TRBJ1-2, with unresolved D. V was clipped by 1 base and J by 8 bases, with 20 bases between them. Germline V gives CDR1 MNHEY, CDR2 SVGAGI. This CDR3 has 16 amino acids.

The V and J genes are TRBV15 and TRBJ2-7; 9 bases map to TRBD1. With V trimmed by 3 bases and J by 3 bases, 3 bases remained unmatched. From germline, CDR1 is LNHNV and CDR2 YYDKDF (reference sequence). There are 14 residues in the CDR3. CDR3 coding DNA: TGTGCCACCAGCAGGGGACAGGGAAGCTACGAGCAGTACTTC. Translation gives CATSRGQGSYEQYF.